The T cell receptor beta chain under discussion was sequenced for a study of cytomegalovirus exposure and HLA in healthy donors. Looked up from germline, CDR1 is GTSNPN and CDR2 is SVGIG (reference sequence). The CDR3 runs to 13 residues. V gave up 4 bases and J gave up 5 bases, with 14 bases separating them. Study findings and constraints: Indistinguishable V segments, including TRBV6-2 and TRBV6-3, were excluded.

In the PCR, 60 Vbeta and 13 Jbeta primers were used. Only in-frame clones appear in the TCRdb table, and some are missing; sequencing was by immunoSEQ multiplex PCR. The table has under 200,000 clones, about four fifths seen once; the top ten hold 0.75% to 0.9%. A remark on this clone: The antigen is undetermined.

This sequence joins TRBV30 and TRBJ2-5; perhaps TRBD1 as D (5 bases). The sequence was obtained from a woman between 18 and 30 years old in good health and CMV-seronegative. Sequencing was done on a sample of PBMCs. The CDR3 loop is CAWNLVAGETQYF. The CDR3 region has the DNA TGTGCCTGGAATTTGGTAGCAGGGGAGACCCAGTACTTC.